This TCR beta chain was observed in a study of shared clonotypes between healthy human individuals. Study-level background: Three plates were used per donor for CD4 naive, three for CD4 memory, two for CD8 naive and one for CD8 memory. Study-wide results and caveats: Generation probabilities of non-shared clonotypes were lower (relative to those shared by all four donors). Clonotype sharing among donors was expected to depend on sequencing depth.

This clone was detected only once. Antigen: not known. CDR3 length equals 13 residues. Deletions cut 8 bases from V and 2 bases from J, with 10 bases between. Per the germline V gene, CDR1 is MNHEY and CDR2 is SVGAGI. The method was immunoSEQ multiplex PCR; TCRdb's version includes in-frame clones alone and lacks a portion of them. This repertoire shows millions of clones, approximately 90% found once; its top ten account for over 0.12%. This sequence originates from a man in his late teens or twenties in good health. The sample was naive CD4+ T cells sorted from blood. Specified subset: CD45RA+ positively selected. The chain employs TRBV6-5 and TRBJ1-5, with D unclear. CDR3 DNA sequence: TGTGCCAGCTGTGACGGACGCAATCAGCCCCAGCATTTT. Translating gives CASCDGRNQPQHF.